Following are 16 T cell receptor beta chains from one sample sequenced in a study of shared clonotypes between healthy human individuals. Measured with immunoSEQ multiplex PCR; TCRdb has only the in-frame clones, and not every one. Of roughly 2.2 million clones in the sample, more than 85% are singletons; the top ten hold under 0.45%. Sequencing used naive CD4+ T cells from PBMCs. Specified subset: CD45RA+ positively selected. Receptor source: a man aged 18 to 30 in good health. Some clones in this sample may be carry-over from other donors' samples.

As to this clone: The sample contains more than one DNA sequence encoding this CDR3. V gene TRBV29-1 combines with J gene TRBJ2-7; D may be TRBD2 (5 bases). The CDR3 spans 12 residues. V lost 4 bases and J 0 bases, leaving 7 bases between the germline ends. From germline, CDR1 is SQVTM and CDR2 ANQGSEA. The CDR3 DNA reads as TGCAGCGTTGGTGGGAGCTCCTACGAGCAGTACTTC. Translation gives CSVGGSSYEQYF.

Comment on this clone: Other nucleotide sequences in the sample specify the same CDR3. The CDR3 loop reads CASSPGTENTEAFF. As DNA, the CDR3 is TGCGCCAGCAGCCCCGGGACAGAAAACACTGAAGCTTTCTTT. The V gene is TRBV5-1, the J gene TRBJ1-1, with 7 bases aligning to TRBD1. Germline V CDR1 and CDR2: SGHRS, YFSETQ. Germline trimming cut 4 bases from V and 2 bases from J; bases unmatched to any gene: 5. CDR3 length equals 14 residues.

Concerning this clone itself: In the same sample, other DNA sequences code for this CDR3. The CDR3 loop reads CASSLVGVGETQYF. DNA for the CDR3: TGCGCCAGCAGCTTAGTTGGGGTAGGAGAGACCCAGTACTTC. The gene calls are TRBV5-1 and TRBJ2-5; D remains ambiguous. This CDR3 region has 14 residues. CDR1 is SGHRS and CDR2 is YFSETQ in the germline V gene. V shed 2 bases and J shed 4 bases, with 12 bases lying between them.

This clone has only a few counts. The J gene is TRBJ2-1, the V gene TRBV2, with D uncertain. This CDR3 comprises 12 residues. Germline CDR1 and CDR2: SNHLY and FYNNEI. The ends were cut back, 3 bases at V and 5 bases at J, with 5 bases in the middle. The CDR3 DNA reads as TGTGCCAGCAGTGAGTGGGACAATGAGCAGTTCTTC. Translation gives CASSEWDNEQFF.

In nucleotides, the CDR3 is TGTGCCAGCAGCTTAGACCTCCTAGCAGCCGAGCAGTACTTC. It is translated as CASSLDLLAAEQYF. The rearrangement joins TRBV7-3 to TRBJ2-7, with D possibly TRBD2 on 5 matching bases. The ends were cut back, 2 bases at V and 6 bases at J, with 14 bases in the middle. The CDR3 is 14 residues long. Germline CDR1 reads SGHTA; CDR2 reads FQGTGA.

The chain carries TRBV4-3 and TRBJ1-5; D not resolved. The germline V gene has CDR1 LGHNA and CDR2 YSLEER. Trimming cost V 0 bases and J 1 base, with 10 bases left between them. The CDR3 totals 16 residues. The CDR3 region has the DNA TGCGCCAGCAGCCAAGAATACGGGTCGAGCAATCAGCCCCAGCATTTT. Translating gives CASSQEYGSSNQPQHF.

This sequence joins TRBV2 and TRBJ2-1; 7 bases are a match to TRBD2. The CDR3 loop spans 12 amino acids. V shed 6 bases, J shed 8 bases, and the junction held 4 bases outside the gene matches. Germline CDR1 is SNHLY and CDR2 is FYNNEI. The CDR3 protein is CASSAGDDEQFF. The CDR3 DNA is TGTGCCAGCAGCGCGGGAGACGATGAGCAGTTCTTC.

This sequence joins TRBV28 and TRBJ1-2, with TRBD1 matching 7 bases. CDR3 length equals 14 residues. The trim removed 3 bases at V and 8 bases at J, leaving 9 bases unmatched. Germline values: CDR1 MDHEN, CDR2 SYDVKM. The CDR3 bases are TGTGCCAGCAGTTTGCCCCTCGACAGGGCAGGCTACACCTTC. Amino acids: CASSLPLDRAGYTF.

Comments on this clone: Other DNA sequences in this specimen translate into the identical CDR3. The gene calls are TRBV19 and TRBJ2-3; D is unresolved. This CDR3 has 12 amino acids. Trimming cost V 4 bases and J 1 base, with 3 bases left between them. The germline V gene has CDR1 LNHDA and CDR2 SQIVND (reference sequence). The CDR3 is CASSTRTDTQYF. DNA of the CDR3: TGTGCCAGTAGTACCCGCACAGATACGCAGTATTTT. Complete variable domain (other parts from reference TRBV19 and TRBJ2-3): DGGITQSPKYLFRKEGQNVTLSCEQNLNHDAMYWYRQDPGQGLRLIYYSQIVNDFQKGDIAEGYSVSREKKESFPLTVTSAQKNPTAFYLCASSTRTDTQYFGPGTRLTVL.

The chain links TRBV7-9 to TRBJ1-1, with D possibly TRBD1 on 5 matching bases. Germline V gene sequence: CDR1 SEHNR, CDR2 FQNEAQ (reference sequence). This CDR3 is built from 14 residues. The ends were cut back, 1 base at V and 6 bases at J, with 12 bases in the middle. This chain's CDR3 is CASSLGAFRAEAFF. The CDR3 DNA follows: TGTGCCAGCAGCTTAGGTGCGTTCAGGGCTGAAGCTTTCTTT.

CDR3: CATRPGLAFNTGELFF. CDR3 sequence (DNA): TGCGCCACCCGCCCGGGACTAGCTTTTAACACCGGGGAGCTGTTTTTT. This sequence joins TRBV4-1 and TRBJ2-2; TRBD2 matches 9 bases. Germline CDR1 is MGHRA and CDR2 is YSYEKL. Losses at the gene ends were 10 bases for V and 2 bases for J; bases not matched to a gene: 11. This CDR3 has 16 amino acids.

The V gene is TRBV9, the J gene TRBJ2-5, with D possibly matching TRBD2 (6 bases). The V gene lost 0 bases and the J gene lost 2 bases, with 11 bases spanning the gap. CDR3 length: 15 residues. Germline CDR1 SGDLS, CDR2 YYNGEE. This CDR3 is CASSVVGGPQETQYF. DNA for the CDR3: TGTGCCAGCAGCGTAGTGGGAGGTCCGCAAGAGACCCAGTACTTC.

In nucleotides, the CDR3 is TGTGCCAGTAGTATTCGGGTAACCGGGGAGCTGTTTTTT. Translation gives CASSIRVTGELFF. The gene calls are TRBV19 and TRBJ2-2; D gene uncertain. The germline CDR1 and CDR2 sequences are LNHDA and SQIVND (reference sequence). With 3 bases removed from V and 5 bases from J, the gap between germline ends came to 7 bases. CDR3 length: 13 amino acids.

On this clone: Other DNA variants within this sample encode the same CDR3. This rearrangement joins TRBV28 to TRBJ1-5, with a tentative D call TRBD1 (5 bases). Per germline, CDR1 MDHEN and CDR2 SYDVKM. V shed 1 base and J shed 5 bases, with 12 bases lying between them. This CDR3 region has 15 residues. The CDR3 DNA follows: TGTGCCAGCAGTTTATTAGGTCAGGGATATCAGCCCCAGCATTTT. It codes for CASSLLGQGYQPQHF. Together with reference TRBV28 and TRBJ1-5, the CDR3 gives the full variable domain: DVKVTQSSRYLVKRTGEKVFLECVQDMDHENMFWYRQDPGLGLRLIYFSYDVKMKEKGDIPEGYSVSREKKERFSLILESASTNQTSMYLCASSLLGQGYQPQHFGDGTRLSIL.

The V gene is TRBV6-5, the J gene TRBJ1-2; 8 positions agree with TRBD1. CDR3 length: 15 amino acids. Trimming took 3 bases from V and 3 from J; bases not matched to a gene: 6. Germline CDR1 reads MNHEY; CDR2 reads SVGAGI. CDR3 DNA: TGTGCCAGCAGTTATCTGGGACAGGTGGACTATGGCTACACCTTC. Amino acid sequence: CASSYLGQVDYGYTF.

This clone was detected once. The V call is TRBV7-3, the J call TRBJ1-4; D is perhaps TRBD1 (5 bases). V shed 7 bases and J shed 6 bases, with 18 bases lying between them. Looked up from germline, CDR1 is SGHTA and CDR2 is FQGTGA. The CDR3 is made up of 15 amino acids. The CDR3: CASTGTAPEDEKLFF. CDR3 sequence (DNA): TGTGCCAGCACAGGGACGGCCCCCGAGGATGAAAAACTGTTTTTT.